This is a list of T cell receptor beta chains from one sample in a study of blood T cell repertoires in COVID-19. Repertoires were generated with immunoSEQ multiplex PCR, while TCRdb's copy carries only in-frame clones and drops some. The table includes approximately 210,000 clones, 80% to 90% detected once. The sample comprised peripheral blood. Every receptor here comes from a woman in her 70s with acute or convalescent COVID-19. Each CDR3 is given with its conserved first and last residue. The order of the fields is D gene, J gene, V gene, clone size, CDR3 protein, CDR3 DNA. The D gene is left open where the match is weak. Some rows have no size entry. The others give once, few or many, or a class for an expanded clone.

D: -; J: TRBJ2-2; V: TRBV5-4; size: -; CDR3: CASRLGTGLQGGELFF; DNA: TGTGCCAGCAGACTGGGCACGGGACTCCAGGGCGGGGAGCTGTTTTTT
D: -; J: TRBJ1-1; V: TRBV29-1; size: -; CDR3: CSVEIGGGDTEAFF; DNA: TGCAGCGTTGAAATCGGCGGGGGCGACACTGAAGCTTTCTTT
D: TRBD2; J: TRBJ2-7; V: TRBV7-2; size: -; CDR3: CASSFGGAYEQYF; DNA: TGTGCCAGCAGCTTCGGGGGGGCATACGAGCAGTACTTC
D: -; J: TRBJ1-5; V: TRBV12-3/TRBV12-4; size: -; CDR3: CASSFKNQPQHF; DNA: TGTGCCAGCAGTTTTAAAAATCAGCCCCAGCATTTT
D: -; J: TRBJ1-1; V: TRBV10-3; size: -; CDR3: CAISVTGFMNTEAFF; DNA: TGTGCCATCAGTGTGACAGGATTTATGAACACTGAAGCTTTCTTT
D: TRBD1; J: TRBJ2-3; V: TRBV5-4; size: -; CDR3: CASSIPGQGIDTQYF; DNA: TGTGCCAGCAGCATACCGGGACAGGGTATAGATACGCAGTATTTT
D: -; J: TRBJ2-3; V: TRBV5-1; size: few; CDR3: CASSLVWAGAGTDTQYF; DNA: TGCGCCAGCAGCTTGGTATGGGCAGGAGCGGGCACAGATACGCAGTATTTT
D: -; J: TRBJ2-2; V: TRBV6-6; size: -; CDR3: CASSYSGSVNTGELFF; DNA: TGTGCCAGCAGTTACTCGGGCTCGGTGAACACCGGGGAGCTGTTTTTT
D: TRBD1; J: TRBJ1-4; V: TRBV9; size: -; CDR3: CASSVGQGRTNEKLFF; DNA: TGTGCCAGCAGCGTAGGACAGGGGAGGACTAATGAAAAACTGTTTTTT
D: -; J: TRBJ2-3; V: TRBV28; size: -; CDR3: CASSLRQLGVGDTQYF; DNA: TGTGCCAGCAGTCTCAGACAGCTTGGGGTCGGGGATACGCAGTATTTT
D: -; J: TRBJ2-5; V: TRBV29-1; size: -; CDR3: CSVAYSLQETQYF; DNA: TGCAGCGTTGCCTACAGCCTCCAAGAGACCCAGTACTTC
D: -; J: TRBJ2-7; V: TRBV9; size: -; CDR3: CASSVGDTHYEQYF; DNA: TGTGCCAGCAGCGTAGGGGACACCCACTACGAGCAGTACTTC
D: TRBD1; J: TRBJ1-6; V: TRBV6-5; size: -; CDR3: CASTLGQARGPLHF; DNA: TGTGCCAGCACCCTAGGACAGGCCAGGGGGCCCCTCCACTTT
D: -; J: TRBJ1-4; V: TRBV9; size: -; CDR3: CASSVGEGGKLFF; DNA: TGTGCCAGCAGCGTAGGCGAGGGTGGAAAACTGTTTTTT
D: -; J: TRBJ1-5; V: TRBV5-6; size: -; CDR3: CASSLNRDKVFGQPQHF; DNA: TGTGCCAGCAGCTTGAACCGAGACAAAGTGTTTGGCCAGCCCCAGCATTTT
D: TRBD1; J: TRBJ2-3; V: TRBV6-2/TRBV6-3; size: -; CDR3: CASSSGQGITDTQYF; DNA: TGTGCCAGCAGTTCCGGACAGGGGATAACAGATACGCAGTATTTT
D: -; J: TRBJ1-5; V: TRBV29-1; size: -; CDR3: CSVIAGPNQPQHF; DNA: TGCAGCGTGATTGCGGGCCCCAATCAGCCCCAGCATTTT
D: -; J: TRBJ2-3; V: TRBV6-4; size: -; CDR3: CASSEDGGADTQYF; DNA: TGTGCCAGCAGTGAGGACGGGGGAGCAGATACGCAGTATTTT
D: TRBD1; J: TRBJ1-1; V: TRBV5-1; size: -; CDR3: CASTGPGQGATEAFF; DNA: TGCGCCAGCACCGGACCGGGACAGGGGGCCACTGAAGCTTTCTTT
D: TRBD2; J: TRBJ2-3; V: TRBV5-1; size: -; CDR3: CASSPSGGVTGTDTQYF; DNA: TGCGCCAGCAGCCCAAGCGGGGGGGTCACAGGCACAGATACGCAGTATTTT
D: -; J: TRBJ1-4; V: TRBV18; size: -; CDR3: CASSPSGGRAEKLFF; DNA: TGTGCCAGCTCACCATCGGGGGGGCGGGCTGAAAAACTGTTTTTT
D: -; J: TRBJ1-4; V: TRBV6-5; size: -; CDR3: CASSPPSSEKLFF; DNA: TGTGCCAGCAGTCCCCCTTCCAGTGAAAAACTGTTTTTT
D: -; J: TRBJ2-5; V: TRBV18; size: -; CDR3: CASSFRRGQETQYF; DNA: TGTGCCAGCTCATTTAGAAGGGGTCAAGAGACCCAGTACTTC
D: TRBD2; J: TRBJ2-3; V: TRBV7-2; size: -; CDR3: CASSLGAGVGADTQYF; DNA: TGTGCCAGCAGCTTAGGGGCGGGAGTCGGGGCAGATACGCAGTATTTT
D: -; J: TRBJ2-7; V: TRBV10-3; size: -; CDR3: CAISESRAGTYEQYF; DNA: TGTGCCATCAGTGAGTCTCGTGCAGGTACCTACGAGCAGTACTTC
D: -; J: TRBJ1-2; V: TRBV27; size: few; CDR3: CASRTGVYGYTF; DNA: TGTGCCAGCAGAACCGGAGTCTATGGCTACACCTTC
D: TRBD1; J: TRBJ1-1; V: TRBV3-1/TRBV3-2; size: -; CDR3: CASTPWGQGTTEAFF; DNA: TGTGCCAGCACCCCATGGGGACAGGGGACCACTGAAGCTTTCTTT